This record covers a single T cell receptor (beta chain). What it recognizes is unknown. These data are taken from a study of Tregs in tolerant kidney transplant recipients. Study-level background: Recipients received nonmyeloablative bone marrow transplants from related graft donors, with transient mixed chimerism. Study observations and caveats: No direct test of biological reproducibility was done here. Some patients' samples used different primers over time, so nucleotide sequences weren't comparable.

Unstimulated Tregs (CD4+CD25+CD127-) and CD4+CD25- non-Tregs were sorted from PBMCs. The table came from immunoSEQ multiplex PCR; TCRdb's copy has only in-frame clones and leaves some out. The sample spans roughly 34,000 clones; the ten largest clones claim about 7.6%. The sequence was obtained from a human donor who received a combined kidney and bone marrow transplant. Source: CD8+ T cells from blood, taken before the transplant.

CDR3 residues: CSARDPTGGFEKLFF. CDR3 DNA (partial): TGCAGTGCTAGAGATCCGACAGGGGGCTTTGAAAAA. The V gene is TRBV20-1, the J gene TRBJ1-4, with 10 bases lining up with TRBD1. The CDR3 end is not reached by the read, which stops 3 residues before it; the germline J gene fills it in. V gave up 0 bases and J gave up 7 bases; unmatched junction bases: 5. CDR3 size: 15 residues. Germline CDR1 and CDR2: DFQATT and SNEGSKA (reference sequence).